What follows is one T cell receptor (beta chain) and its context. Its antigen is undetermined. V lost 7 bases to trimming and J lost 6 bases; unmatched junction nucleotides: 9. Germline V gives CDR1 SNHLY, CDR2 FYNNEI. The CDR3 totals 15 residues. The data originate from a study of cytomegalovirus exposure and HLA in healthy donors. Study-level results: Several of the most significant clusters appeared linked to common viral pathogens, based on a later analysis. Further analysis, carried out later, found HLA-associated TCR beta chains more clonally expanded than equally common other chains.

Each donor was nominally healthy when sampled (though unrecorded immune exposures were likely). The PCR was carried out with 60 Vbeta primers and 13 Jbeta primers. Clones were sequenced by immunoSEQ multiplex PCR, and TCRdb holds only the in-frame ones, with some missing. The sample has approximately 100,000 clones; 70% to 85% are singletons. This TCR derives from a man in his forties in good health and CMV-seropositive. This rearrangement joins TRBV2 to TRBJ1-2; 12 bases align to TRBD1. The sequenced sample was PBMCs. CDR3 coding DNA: TGTGCCAGCAAAGGGACAGGGGGCGGCATCGATGGCTACACCTTC. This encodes CASKGTGGGIDGYTF.